This T cell receptor beta chain was captured in a study of T-cell memory formation after mild COVID-19. General study results and limits: Researchers found some responding clones in pre-infection memory, a sign that cross-reactive memory joined. Day 15 to 85 contracting clones showed balanced CD4/CD8; day 15 to 37 expanders favored CD4+. CD4+ contracting clones lay mainly in CM and EM, CD8+ ones in EMRA.

This CDR3 is built from 14 residues. The V gene lost 3 bases and the J gene lost 10 bases, with 13 bases spanning the gap. Germline CDR1 is SGHTA and CDR2 is FQGTGA. MiXCR was run by TCRdb on the 5' RACE reads, yielding one entry per CDR3 protein. This table holds 130,000 to 150,000 distinct CDR3 sequences, approximately 21% found once. This clonotype was observed a handful of times. Its antigen is undetermined. The chain links TRBV7-3 to TRBJ1-6; TRBD1 might be the D (6 bases). This TCR derives from an adult woman who had mild COVID-19 (a few samples of this study predate the infection). Cell type and time point are not known. Sequenced input: PBMCs or a T cell subset sorted from them (not recorded which). CDR3 bases: TGTGCCAGCAGCTTGCAGGGGCGGGACTCACCCCTCCACTTT. Protein: CASSLQGRDSPLHF.